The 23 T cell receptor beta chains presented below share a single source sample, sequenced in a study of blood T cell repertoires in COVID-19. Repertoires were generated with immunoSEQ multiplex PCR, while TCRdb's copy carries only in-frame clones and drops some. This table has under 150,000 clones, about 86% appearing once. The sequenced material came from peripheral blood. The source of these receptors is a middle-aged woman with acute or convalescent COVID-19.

The CDR3 region is CASSGPYSYNSPLHF. The CDR3 region has the DNA TGTGCCAGCAGCGGCCCGTACTCCTATAATTCACCCCTCCACTTT. The chain recombines TRBV7-2 with TRBJ1-6; D not resolved. Germline V gene lookup returns CDR1 SGHTA and CDR2 FQGNSA. Between the trimmed V and J ends, which lost 5 bases and 0 bases, there was a span of 8 bases. The CDR3 extends over 15 amino acids. Complete variable domain (other parts from reference TRBV7-2 and TRBJ1-6): GAGVSQSPSNKVTEKGKDVELRCDPISGHTALYWYRQSLGQGLEFLIYFQGNSAPDKSGLPSDRFSAERTGGSVSTLTIQRTQQEDSAVYLCASSGPYSYNSPLHFGNGTRLTVT.

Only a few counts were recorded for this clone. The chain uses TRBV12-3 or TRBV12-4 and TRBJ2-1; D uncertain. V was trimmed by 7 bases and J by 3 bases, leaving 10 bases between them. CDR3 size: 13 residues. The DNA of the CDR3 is TGTGCCAGCACCAGCGCGTACTACAATGAGCAGTTCTTC. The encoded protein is CASTSAYYNEQFF.

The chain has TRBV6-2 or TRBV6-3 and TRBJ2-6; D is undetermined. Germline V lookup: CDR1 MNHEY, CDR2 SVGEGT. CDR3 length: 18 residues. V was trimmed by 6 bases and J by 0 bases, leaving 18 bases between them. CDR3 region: CASSPPTGWVSGANVLTF. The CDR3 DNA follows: TGTGCCAGCAGCCCACCGACCGGGTGGGTCTCTGGGGCCAACGTCCTGACTTTC.

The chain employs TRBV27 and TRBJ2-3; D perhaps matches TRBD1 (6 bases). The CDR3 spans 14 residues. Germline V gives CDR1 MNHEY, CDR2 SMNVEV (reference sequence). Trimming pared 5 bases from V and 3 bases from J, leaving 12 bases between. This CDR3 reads CASSQKTGTDTQYF. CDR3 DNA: TGTGCCAGCAGTCAAAAAACAGGGACAGATACGCAGTATTTT.

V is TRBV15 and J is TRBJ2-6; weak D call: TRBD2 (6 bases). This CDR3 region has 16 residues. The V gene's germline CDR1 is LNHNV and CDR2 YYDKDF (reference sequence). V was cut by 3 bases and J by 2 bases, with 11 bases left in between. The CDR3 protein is CATSRGGLTGANVLTF. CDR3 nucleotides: TGTGCCACCAGCAGGGGGGGTTTGACTGGGGCCAACGTCCTGACTTTC. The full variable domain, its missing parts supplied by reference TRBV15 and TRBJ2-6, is DAMVIQNPRYQVTQFGKPVTLSCSQTLNHNVMYWYQQKSSQAPKLLFHYYDKDFNNEADTPDNFQSRRPNTSFCFLDIRSPGLGDTAMYLCATSRGGLTGANVLTFGAGSRLTVL.

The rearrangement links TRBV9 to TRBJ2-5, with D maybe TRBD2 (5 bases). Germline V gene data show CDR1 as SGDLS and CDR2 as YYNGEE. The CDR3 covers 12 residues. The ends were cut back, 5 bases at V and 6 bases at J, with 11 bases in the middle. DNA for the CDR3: TGTGCCAGCAGTGACTCGGGGAAGACCCAGTACTTC. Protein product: CASSDSGKTQYF. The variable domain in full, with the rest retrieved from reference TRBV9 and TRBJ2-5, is DSGVTQTPKHLITATGQRVTLRCSPRSGDLSVYWYQQSLDQGLQFLIQYYNGEERAKGNILERFSAQQFPDLHSELNLSSLELGDSALYFCASSDSGKTQYFGPGTRLLVL.

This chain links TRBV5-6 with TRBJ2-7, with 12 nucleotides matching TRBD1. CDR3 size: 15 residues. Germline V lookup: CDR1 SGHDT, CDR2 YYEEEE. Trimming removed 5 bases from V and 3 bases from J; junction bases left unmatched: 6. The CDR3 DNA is TGTGCCAGCAGAGGGGGGACAGGGGGCAACTACGAGCAGTACTTC. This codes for CASRGGTGGNYEQYF.

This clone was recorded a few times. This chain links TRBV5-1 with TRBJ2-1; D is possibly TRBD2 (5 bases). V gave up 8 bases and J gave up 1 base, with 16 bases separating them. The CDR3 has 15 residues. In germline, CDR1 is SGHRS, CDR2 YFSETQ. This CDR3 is CASKISVLSYNEQFF. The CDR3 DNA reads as TGCGCCAGTAAAATTAGCGTATTGTCCTACAATGAGCAGTTCTTC.

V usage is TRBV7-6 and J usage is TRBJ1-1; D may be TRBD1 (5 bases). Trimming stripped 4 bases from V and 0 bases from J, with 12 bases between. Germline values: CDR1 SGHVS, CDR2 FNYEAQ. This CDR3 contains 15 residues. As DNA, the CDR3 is TGTGCCAGCAGCTCGACAGCAAACCTGAACACTGAAGCTTTCTTT. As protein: CASSSTANLNTEAFF. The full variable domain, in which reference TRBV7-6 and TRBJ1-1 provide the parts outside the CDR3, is GAGVSQSPRYKVTKRGQDVALRCDPISGHVSLYWYRQALGQGPEFLTYFNYEAQQDKSGLPNDRFSAERPEGSISTLTIQRTEQRDSAMYRCASSSTANLNTEAFFGQGTRLTVV.

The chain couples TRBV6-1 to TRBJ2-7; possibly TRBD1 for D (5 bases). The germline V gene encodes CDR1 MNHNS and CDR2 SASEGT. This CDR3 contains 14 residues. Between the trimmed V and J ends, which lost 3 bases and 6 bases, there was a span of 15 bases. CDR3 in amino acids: CASSDLTAFSEQYF. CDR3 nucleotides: TGTGCCAGCAGTGATTTGACAGCCTTTTCCGAGCAGTACTTC.

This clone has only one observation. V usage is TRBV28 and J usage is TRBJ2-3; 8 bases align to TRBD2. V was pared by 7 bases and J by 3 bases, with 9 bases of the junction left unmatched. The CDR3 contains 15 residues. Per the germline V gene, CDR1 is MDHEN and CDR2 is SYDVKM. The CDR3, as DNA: TGTGCCAGCACCCTGGGGTCTAGCGGGACAGATACGCAGTATTTT. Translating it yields CASTLGSSGTDTQYF.

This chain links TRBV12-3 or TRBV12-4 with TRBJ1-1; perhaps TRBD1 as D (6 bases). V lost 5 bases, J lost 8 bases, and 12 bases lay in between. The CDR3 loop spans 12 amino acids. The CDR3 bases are TGTGCCAGCAGTCTTCGACAGGAAGAAGCTTTCTTT. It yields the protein CASSLRQEEAFF.

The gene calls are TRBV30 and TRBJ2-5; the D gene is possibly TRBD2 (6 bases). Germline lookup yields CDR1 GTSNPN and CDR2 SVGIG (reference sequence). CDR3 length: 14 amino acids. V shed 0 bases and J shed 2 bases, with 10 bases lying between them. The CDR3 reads CAWSVGGCQETQYF. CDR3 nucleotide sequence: TGTGCCTGGAGTGTGGGAGGATGTCAAGAGACCCAGTACTTC.

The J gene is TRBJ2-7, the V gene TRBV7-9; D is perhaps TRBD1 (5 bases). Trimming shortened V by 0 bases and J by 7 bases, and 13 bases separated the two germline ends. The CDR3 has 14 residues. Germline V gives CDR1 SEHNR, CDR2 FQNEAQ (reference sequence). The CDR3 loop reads CASSLAGPFGEQYF. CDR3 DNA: TGTGCCAGCAGCTTAGCGGGGCCCTTTGGGGAGCAGTACTTC.

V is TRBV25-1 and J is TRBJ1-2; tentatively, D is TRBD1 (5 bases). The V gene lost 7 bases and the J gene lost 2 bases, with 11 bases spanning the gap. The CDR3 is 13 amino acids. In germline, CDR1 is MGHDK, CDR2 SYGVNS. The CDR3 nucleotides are TGTGCCAGCACCGGGGCGGGGAACTATGGCTACACCTTC. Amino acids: CASTGAGNYGYTF.

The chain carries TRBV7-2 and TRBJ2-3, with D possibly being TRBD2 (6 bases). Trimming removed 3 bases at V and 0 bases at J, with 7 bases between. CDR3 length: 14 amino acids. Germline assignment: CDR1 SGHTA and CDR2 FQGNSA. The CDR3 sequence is CASSFGGSTDTQYF. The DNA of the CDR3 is TGTGCCAGCAGCTTCGGGGGTAGCACAGATACGCAGTATTTT.

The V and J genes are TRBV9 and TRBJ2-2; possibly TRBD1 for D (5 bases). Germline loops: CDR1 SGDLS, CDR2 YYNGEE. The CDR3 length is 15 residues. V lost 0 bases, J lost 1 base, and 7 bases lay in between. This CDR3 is CASSVEGWNTGELFF. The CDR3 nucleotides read TGTGCCAGCAGCGTAGAGGGGTGGAACACCGGGGAGCTGTTTTTT.

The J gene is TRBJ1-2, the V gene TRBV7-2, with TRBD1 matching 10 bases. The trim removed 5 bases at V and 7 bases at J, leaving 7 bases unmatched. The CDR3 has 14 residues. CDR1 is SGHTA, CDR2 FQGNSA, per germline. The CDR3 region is CASSPGQGVRGYTF. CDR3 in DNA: TGTGCCAGCAGCCCCGGACAGGGGGTACGTGGCTACACCTTC.

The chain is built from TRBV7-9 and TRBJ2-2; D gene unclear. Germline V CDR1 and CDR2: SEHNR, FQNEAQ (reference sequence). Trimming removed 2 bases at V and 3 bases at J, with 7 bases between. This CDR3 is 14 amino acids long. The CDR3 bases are TGTGCCAGCAGCTTAAGACGGGACACCGGGGAGCTGTTTTTT. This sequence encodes CASSLRRDTGELFF.

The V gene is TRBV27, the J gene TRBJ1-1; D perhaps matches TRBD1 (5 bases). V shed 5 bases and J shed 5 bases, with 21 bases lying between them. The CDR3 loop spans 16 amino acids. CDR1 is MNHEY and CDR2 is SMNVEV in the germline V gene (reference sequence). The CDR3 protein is CASSIQQGVRVTEAFF. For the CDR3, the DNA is TGTGCCAGCAGTATTCAGCAGGGCGTTCGGGTGACTGAAGCTTTCTTT.

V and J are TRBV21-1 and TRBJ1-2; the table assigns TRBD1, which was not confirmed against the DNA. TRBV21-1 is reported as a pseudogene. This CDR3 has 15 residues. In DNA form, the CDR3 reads TGTGCCAGCAGCGCCCGACCGGGACAGCGAAATGGCTACACCTTC. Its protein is CASSARPGQRNGYTF.

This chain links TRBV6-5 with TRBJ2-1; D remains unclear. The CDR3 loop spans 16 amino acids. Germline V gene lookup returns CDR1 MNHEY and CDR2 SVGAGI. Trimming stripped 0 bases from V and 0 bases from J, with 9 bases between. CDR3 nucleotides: TGTGCCAGCAGTTACTCGGAGTCAAGCTCCTACAATGAGCAGTTCTTC. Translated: CASSYSESSSYNEQFF.

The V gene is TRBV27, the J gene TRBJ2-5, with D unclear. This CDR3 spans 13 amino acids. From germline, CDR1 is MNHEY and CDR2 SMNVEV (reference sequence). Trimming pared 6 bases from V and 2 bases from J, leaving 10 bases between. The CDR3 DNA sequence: TGTGCCAGCAGACCTTCCAGTCAAGAGACCCAGTACTTC. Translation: CASRPSSQETQYF.